This T cell receptor (beta chain) emerged from a study of cytomegalovirus exposure and HLA in healthy donors. On the study more broadly: The study's early data release held roughly 91 million unique TCRs from HLA-typed donors. Study findings and constraints: Segments of the TCR beta V type were, in most cases, productive about 90% or about 30% of the time in an earlier analysis. According to the study, around 180 TCR beta chains were cytomegalovirus-associated. For most TCR sequences rarity was the rule, although some public TCRs occurred in many donors.

PCR primers comprised 60 Vbeta and 13 Jbeta primers. TCRdb's table, derived via immunoSEQ multiplex PCR, lists solely in-frame clones and lacks some. The sample lists roughly 180,000 clones; 85% were seen once. Trimming removed 1 base from V and 5 bases from J; junction bases left unmatched: 7. The length of the CDR3 is 15 residues. In germline, CDR1 is GTSNPN, CDR2 SVGIG (reference sequence). Turning to this clone: Its target is not known.

The gene calls are TRBV30 and TRBJ1-1; 10 positions agree with TRBD1. The TCR originated in a boy aged 2 to 10 in good health and CMV-seronegative. The sequencing input was PBMCs. The CDR3 loop is CAWSGLGQGGTEAFF. The CDR3 DNA sequence: TGTGCCTGGAGTGGATTAGGACAGGGGGGGACTGAAGCTTTCTTT. Variable domain in full (rest from reference TRBV30 and TRBJ1-1): SQTIHQWPATLVQPVGSPLSLECTVEGTSNPNLYWYRQAAGRGLQLLFYSVGIGQISSEVPQNLSASRPQDRQFILSSKKLLLSDSGFYLCAWSGLGQGGTEAFFGQGTRLTVV.